Listed here are 6 T cell receptor beta chains from one sample, sequenced in a study of cytomegalovirus exposure and HLA in healthy donors (dated by TCRdb to 2015 to 2018). Library generation was performed with the immunoSEQ multiplex PCR assay. A mixture of 60 forward primers for TCR Vbeta segments and 13 reverse primers for TCR Jbeta segments was used in the multiplex PCR. TCRdb took this table from immuneACCESS and kept in-frame rearrangements with V and J called. Such tables lack part of the clones; where checked against another copy, unresolved V genes explain under half of the gap, and the rest is unexplained. Within this sample are some 150,000 clones, with about 77% of them counted one time only. Roughly 1.2% of the sample is in the top ten clones. The sample taken for sequencing was PBMCs. The source of these receptors is a woman aged 45-59 years in good health and CMV-seronegative.

The gene calls are TRBV18 and TRBJ1-5, with a tentative D call TRBD1 (6 bases). This CDR3 contains 15 residues. CDR1 KGHSH and CDR2 LQKENI come from the germline V gene. The V gene lost 3 bases and the J gene lost 5 bases, with 14 bases spanning the gap. CDR3 amino acids: CASSPGADSYQPQHF. The CDR3 nucleotides are TGTGCCAGCTCACCGGGTGCGGACAGTTATCAGCCCCAGCATTTT.

The V call is TRBV9, the J call TRBJ1-1; 7 positions match TRBD1. After removal of 4 bases from V and 7 bases from J, the junction contained 4 bases not matched to a gene. The CDR3 loop spans 12 amino acids. Germline-derived CDR1 and CDR2 are SGDLS and YYNGEE. CDR3 nucleotide sequence: TGTGCCAGCAGCCCCAGACAGGGTGAAGCTTTCTTT. As protein: CASSPRQGEAFF.

The chain carries TRBV5-1 and TRBJ2-1; TRBD1 matches 9 bases. The CDR3 totals 16 residues. Germline CDR1 reads SGHRS; CDR2 reads YFSETQ. V was pared by 4 bases and J by 8 bases, with 13 bases of the junction left unmatched. The CDR3, as DNA: TGCGCCAGCAGCGATCGGGACAGGGTATATGGAGATGAGCAGTTCTTC. Its translation: CASSDRDRVYGDEQFF.

J is TRBJ2-2 and V is TRBV4-2; possible D gene TRBD2, 5 bases. The CDR3 contains 15 residues. Trimming left V 4 bases short and J 0 bases short, with 9 bases between. Germline V gene sequence: CDR1 LGHNA, CDR2 YNFKEQ. CDR3 bases: TGTGCCAGCAGCCCATTGGACTCGAACACCGGGGAGCTGTTTTTT. Encoded protein: CASSPLDSNTGELFF.

As for this clone: Other nucleotide sequences in the sample specify the same CDR3. The chain couples TRBV28 to TRBJ1-5; a possible D gene is TRBD1 (5 bases). The CDR3 totals 14 residues. Trimming removed 3 bases at V and 6 bases at J, with 12 bases between. The germline V gene has CDR1 MDHEN and CDR2 SYDVKM. CDR3 residues: CASSLGGLRQPQHF. In nucleotides, the CDR3 is TGTGCCAGCAGTTTGGGGGGTTTGCGTCAGCCCCAGCATTTT.

On this clone itself: At one of its ends the junction is not consistent with the germline gene, which may arise from a read error. The genes are TRBV15 and TRBJ2-5, with TRBD2 matching over 14 bases. This CDR3 region has 15 residues. Germline CDR1 and CDR2: LNHNV and YYDKDF (reference sequence). Here the CDR3 reads CATSGGGLAGGSPNF. The CDR3 nucleotides read TGTGCCACCAGCGGGGGAGGACTAGCGGGGGGAAGCCCCAACTTC.